This TCR beta chain derives from a study of tumor-infiltrating T cells and Merkel cell polyomavirus. The overall study: The T cells studied were CD8+ and recognized the Merkel cell polyomavirus KLL epitope. Study observations and caveats: Few patients were studied, which limits the findings.

The CDR3 is 16 residues long. V was cut by 3 bases and J by 6 bases, with 19 bases left in between. The germline V gene encodes CDR1 SGHVS and CDR2 FQNEAQ. Immunohistochemistry showed robust Merkel cell polyomavirus Large T antigen staining in every patient's tumor. This table comes from immunoSEQ multiplex PCR, and its TCRdb copy is limited to in-frame clones, with some not included. Of 2,500 to 3,500 clones in the sample, roughly 81% were seen once. For this clone: Its cognate antigen is unknown.

The receptor comes from a man between 50 and 59 years old with Merkel cell carcinoma. The chain links TRBV7-8 to TRBJ2-3; perhaps TRBD1 as D (7 bases). The specimen sequenced was tumor tissue. DNA of the CDR3: TGTGCCAGCAGCTTGGCGGGACAGTCCTGGTCGGATACGCAGTATTTT. Translated: CASSLAGQSWSDTQYF. Full variable domain (remainder filled in from reference TRBV7-8 and TRBJ2-3): GAGVSQSPRYKVAKRGQDVALRCDPISGHVSLFWYQQALGQGPEFLTYFQNEAQLDKSGLPSDRFFAERPEGSVSTLKIQRTQQEDSAVYLCASSLAGQSWSDTQYFGPGTRLTVL.